This TCR beta chain was observed in a study of identical twins. This clonotype was counted a few times. Its specificity is not known. Study-wide results and limits: The more abundant beta clonotypes in cord blood had fewer insertions, and memory repertoires did not show this.

TCRdb used MiXCR to reprocess the 5' RACE reads, holding one entry per CDR3 protein. The table lists fewer than 900,000 distinct CDR3 sequences, around 21% of them singletons. The donors were all healthy and Caucasian. The same sample was also used in a study of T cells expressing NK-cell markers. From that report: The TCR beta repertoires were obtained from sorted CD3+CD56+NKG2C+, CD3+CD56+NKG2C- and CD3+CD56-NKG2C+ T cells. In a group of 5 to 7 donors, dominant NKG2C+ clonotypes represented 1.0-7.0% of CD8+ T cells.

The origin of this receptor is a woman between 18 and 29 years old in good health. Sequencing was carried out using PBMCs.

The DNA of the CDR3 is TGTGCCTCGGACAGGTCTCAAGAGACCCAGTACTTC. Its protein is CASDRSQETQYF. This sequence joins TRBV6-1 and TRBJ2-5; TRBD1 matches at 7 bases. CDR1 is MNHNS and CDR2 is SASEGT in the germline V gene. This CDR3 has 12 amino acids. Losses at the gene ends were 11 bases for V and 2 bases for J; bases not matched to a gene: 5.